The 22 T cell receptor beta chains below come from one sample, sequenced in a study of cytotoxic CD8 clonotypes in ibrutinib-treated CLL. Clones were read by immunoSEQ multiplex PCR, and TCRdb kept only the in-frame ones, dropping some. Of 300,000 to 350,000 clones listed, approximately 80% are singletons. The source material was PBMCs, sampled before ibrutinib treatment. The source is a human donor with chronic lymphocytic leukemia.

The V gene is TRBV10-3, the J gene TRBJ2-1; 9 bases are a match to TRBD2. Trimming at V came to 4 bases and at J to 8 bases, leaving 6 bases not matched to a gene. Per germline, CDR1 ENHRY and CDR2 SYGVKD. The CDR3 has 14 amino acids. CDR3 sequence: CAISGLAGMDEQFF. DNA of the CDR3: TGTGCCATCAGTGGGCTAGCGGGAATGGATGAGCAGTTCTTC.

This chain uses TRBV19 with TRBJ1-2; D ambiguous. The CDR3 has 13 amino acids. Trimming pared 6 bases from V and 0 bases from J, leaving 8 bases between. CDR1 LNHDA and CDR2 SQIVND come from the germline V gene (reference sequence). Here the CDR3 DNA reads TGTGCCAGTAGGCCGGGAACTAACTATGGCTACACCTTC. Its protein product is CASRPGTNYGYTF.

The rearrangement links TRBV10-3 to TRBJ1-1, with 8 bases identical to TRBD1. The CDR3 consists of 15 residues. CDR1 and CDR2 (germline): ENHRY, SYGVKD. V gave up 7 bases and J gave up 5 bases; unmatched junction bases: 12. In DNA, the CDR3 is TGTGCCATCACCGAGTCACAGGGGGACCTAACTGAAGCTTTCTTT. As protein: CAITESQGDLTEAFF.

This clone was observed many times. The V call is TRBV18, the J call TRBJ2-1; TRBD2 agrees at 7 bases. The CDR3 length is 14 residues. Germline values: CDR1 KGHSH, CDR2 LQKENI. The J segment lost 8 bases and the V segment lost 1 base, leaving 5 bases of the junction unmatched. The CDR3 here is CASSPRTSGDEQFF. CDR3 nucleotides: TGTGCCAGCTCACCACGGACTAGTGGGGATGAGCAGTTCTTC.

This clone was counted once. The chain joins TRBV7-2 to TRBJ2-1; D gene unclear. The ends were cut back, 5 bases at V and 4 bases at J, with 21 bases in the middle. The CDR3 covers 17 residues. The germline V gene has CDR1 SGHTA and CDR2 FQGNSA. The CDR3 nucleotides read TGTGCCAGCAGCCCGCGGTTTCTGCCCTCGTCATACAATGAGCAGTTCTTC. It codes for CASSPRFLPSSYNEQFF.

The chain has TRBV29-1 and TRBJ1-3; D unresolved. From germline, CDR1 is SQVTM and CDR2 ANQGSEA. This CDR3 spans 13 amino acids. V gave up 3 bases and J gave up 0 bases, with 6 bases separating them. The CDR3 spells CSVDSNSGNTIYF. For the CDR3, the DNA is TGCAGCGTTGACAGTAACTCTGGAAACACCATATATTTT.

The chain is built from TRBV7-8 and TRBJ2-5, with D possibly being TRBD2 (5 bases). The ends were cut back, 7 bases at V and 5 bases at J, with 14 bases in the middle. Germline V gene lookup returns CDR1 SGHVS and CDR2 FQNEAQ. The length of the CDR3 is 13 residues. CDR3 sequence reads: CASTAGPIETQYF. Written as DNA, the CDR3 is TGTGCCAGCACCGCGGGCCCGATTGAGACCCAGTACTTC.

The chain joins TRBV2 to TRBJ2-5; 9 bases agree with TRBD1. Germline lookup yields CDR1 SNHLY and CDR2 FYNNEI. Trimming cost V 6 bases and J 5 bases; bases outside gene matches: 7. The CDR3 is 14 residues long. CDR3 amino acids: CASSRDRELETQYF. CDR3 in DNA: TGTGCCAGCAGCCGGGACAGGGAGTTGGAGACCCAGTACTTC.

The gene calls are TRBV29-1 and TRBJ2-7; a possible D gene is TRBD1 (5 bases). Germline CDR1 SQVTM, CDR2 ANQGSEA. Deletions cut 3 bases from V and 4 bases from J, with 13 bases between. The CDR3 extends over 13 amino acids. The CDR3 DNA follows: TGCAGCGTTGATCAGGGCGTCGGATACGAGCAGTACTTC. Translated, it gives CSVDQGVGYEQYF.

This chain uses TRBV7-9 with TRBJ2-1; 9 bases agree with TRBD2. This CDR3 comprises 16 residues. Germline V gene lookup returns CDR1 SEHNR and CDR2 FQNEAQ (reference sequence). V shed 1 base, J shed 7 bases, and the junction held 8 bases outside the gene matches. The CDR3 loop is CASSLGAAGGGNEQFF. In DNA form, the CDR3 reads TGTGCCAGCAGCTTAGGTGCGGCGGGAGGGGGTAATGAGCAGTTCTTC.

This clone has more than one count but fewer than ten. CDR3 residues: CASTGHSIARETQYF. The DNA of the CDR3 is TGTGCCAGCACGGGACATTCCATAGCGAGGGAGACCCAGTACTTC. The chain couples TRBV11-1 to TRBJ2-5, with D maybe TRBD1 (6 bases). CDR1 is SGHAT and CDR2 is FQDESV in the germline V gene (reference sequence). The ends were cut back, 7 bases at V and 5 bases at J, with 20 bases in the middle. This CDR3 spans 15 amino acids.

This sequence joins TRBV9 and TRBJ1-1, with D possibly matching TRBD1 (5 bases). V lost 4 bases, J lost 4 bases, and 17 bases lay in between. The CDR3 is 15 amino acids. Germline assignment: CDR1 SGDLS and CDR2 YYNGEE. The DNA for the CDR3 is TGTGCCAGCAGCCCACCGGGGAGGGGTCCCACTGAAGCTTTCTTT. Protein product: CASSPPGRGPTEAFF. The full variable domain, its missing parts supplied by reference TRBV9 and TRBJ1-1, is DSGVTQTPKHLITATGQRVTLRCSPRSGDLSVYWYQQSLDQGLQFLIQYYNGEERAKGNILERFSAQQFPDLHSELNLSSLELGDSALYFCASSPPGRGPTEAFFGQGTRLTVV.

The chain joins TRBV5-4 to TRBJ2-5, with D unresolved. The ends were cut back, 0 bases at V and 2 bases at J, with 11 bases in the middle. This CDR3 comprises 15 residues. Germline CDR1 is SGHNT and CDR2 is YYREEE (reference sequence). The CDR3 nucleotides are TGTGCCAGCAGCTTGGGGATAGGGAATCAAGAGACCCAGTACTTC. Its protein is CASSLGIGNQETQYF.

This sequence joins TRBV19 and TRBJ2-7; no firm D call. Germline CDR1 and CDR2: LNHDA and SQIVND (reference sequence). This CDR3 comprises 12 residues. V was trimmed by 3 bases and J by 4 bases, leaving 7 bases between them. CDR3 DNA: TGTGCCAGTAGTATGGATGAATACGAGCAGTACTTC. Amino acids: CASSMDEYEQYF.

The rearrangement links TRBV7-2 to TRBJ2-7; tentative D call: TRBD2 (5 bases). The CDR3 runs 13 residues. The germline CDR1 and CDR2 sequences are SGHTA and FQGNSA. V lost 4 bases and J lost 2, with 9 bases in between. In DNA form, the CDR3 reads TGTGCCAGCAGCTGGAGGCCGGCCTACGAGCAGTACTTC. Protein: CASSWRPAYEQYF.

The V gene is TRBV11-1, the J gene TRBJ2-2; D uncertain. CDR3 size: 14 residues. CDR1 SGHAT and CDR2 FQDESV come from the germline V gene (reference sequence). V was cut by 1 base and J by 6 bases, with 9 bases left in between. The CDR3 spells CASSLDWQAGELFF. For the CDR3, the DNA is TGTGCCAGCAGCTTAGACTGGCAGGCCGGGGAGCTGTTTTTT.

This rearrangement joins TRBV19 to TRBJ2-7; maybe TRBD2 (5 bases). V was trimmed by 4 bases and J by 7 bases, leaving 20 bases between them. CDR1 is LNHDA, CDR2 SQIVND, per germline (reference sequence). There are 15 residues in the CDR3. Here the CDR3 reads CASSTSRAGRGEQYF. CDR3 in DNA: TGTGCCAGTAGTACCAGCCGGGCTGGACGAGGGGAGCAGTACTTC.

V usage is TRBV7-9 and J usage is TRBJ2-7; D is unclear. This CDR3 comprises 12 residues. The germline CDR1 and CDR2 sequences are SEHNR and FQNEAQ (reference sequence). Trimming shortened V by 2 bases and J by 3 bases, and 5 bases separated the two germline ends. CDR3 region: CASSLSVYEQYF. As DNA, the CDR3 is TGTGCCAGCAGCTTAAGCGTCTACGAGCAGTACTTC.

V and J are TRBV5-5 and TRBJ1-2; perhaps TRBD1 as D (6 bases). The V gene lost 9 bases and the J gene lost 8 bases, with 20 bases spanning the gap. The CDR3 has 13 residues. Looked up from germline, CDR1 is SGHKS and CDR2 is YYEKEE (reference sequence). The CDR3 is CATGTSGGLGYTF. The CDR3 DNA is TGTGCCACGGGGACATCCGGGGGTCTCGGCTACACCTTC.

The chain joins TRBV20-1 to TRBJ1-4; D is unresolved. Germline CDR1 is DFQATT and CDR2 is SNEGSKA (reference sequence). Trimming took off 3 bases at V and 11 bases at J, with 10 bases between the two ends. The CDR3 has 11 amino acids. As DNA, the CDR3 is TGCAGTGCTAGCCGACTTGGCAAACTGTTTTTT. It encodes CSASRLGKLFF.

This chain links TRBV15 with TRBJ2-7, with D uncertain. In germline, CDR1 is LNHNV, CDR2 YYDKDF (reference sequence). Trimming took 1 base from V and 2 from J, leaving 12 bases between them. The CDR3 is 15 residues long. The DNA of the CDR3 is TGTGCCACCAGCAGAGGAAGAGGCAGTGCCTACGAGCAGTACTTC. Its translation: CATSRGRGSAYEQYF.

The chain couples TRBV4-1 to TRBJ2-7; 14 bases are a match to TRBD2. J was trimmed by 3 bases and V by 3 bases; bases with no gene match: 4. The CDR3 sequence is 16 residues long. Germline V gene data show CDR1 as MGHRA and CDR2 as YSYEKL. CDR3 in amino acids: CASSQGLAGVIYEQYF. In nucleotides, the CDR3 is TGCGCCAGCAGCCAGGGACTAGCGGGAGTTATCTACGAGCAGTACTTC.